The rows below give T cell receptor beta chains drawn from one sample of a study of response to subunit inactivated influenza vaccine. TCRdb independently ran MiXCR on the RT-PCR reads; one entry per CDR3 protein. The repertoire holds hundreds of thousands of distinct CDR3 sequences, with 13% to 15% as singletons. Sequencing was performed on PBMCs from blood, taken 14 to 15 days before vaccination. The origin of the receptors is a man aged 50 to 59 who received an inactivated influenza vaccine. The CDR3 runs from the conserved cysteine through the conserved F or W. D genes are given only for firm matches. For some rows the clone size is stated as once, few or many, or as a class when expanded; others skip it.

cdr3_aa: CASSEGGSGGVGDTQYF; cdr3_nt: TGCGCCAGCAGCGAAGGAGGTTCAGGCGGGGTAGGAGATACGCAGTATTTT; j_call: TRBJ2-3; clone_size: .; cdr3_length: 17; d_call: .; v_call: TRBV4-3
cdr3_aa: CSVVADSYEQYF; cdr3_nt: TGCAGCGTGGTCGCCGACTCCTACGAGCAGTACTTC; j_call: TRBJ2-7; clone_size: many; cdr3_length: 12; d_call: .; v_call: TRBV29-1
cdr3_aa: CASSSREGGTEAFF; cdr3_nt: TGTGCCAGCAGCTCCCGTGAGGGCGGGACTGAAGCTTTCTTT; j_call: TRBJ1-1; clone_size: many; cdr3_length: 14; d_call: .; v_call: TRBV7-8
cdr3_aa: CASSLEGAGETQYF; cdr3_nt: TGTGCCAGCAGCTTAGAGGGGGCAGGGGAGACCCAGTACTTC; j_call: TRBJ2-5; clone_size: .; cdr3_length: 14; d_call: TRBD1; v_call: TRBV7-2
cdr3_aa: CASSSGTGVVNEQFF; cdr3_nt: TGTGCCAGCAGCTCGGGTACGGGAGTTGTTAATGAGCAGTTCTTC; j_call: TRBJ2-1; clone_size: few; cdr3_length: 15; d_call: .; v_call: TRBV9
cdr3_aa: CASSLGGGAFF; cdr3_nt: TGTGCCAGCAGCTTAGGAGGGGGGGCTTTCTTT; j_call: TRBJ1-1; clone_size: .; cdr3_length: 11; d_call: .; v_call: TRBV5-5
cdr3_aa: CASSQDQLNNSPLHF; cdr3_nt: TGCGCCAGCAGCCAAGACCAGCTTAATAATTCACCCCTCCACTTT; j_call: TRBJ1-6; clone_size: .; cdr3_length: 15; d_call: .; v_call: TRBV4-3
cdr3_aa: CASSEGLDGETQYF; cdr3_nt: TGCGCCAGCAGTGAGGGTCTGGATGGGGAGACCCAGTACTTC; j_call: TRBJ2-5; clone_size: .; cdr3_length: 14; d_call: .; v_call: TRBV10-1
cdr3_aa: CTSGGGPGETQYF; cdr3_nt: TGCACCTCTGGTGGGGGGCCGGGAGAGACCCAGTACTTC; j_call: TRBJ2-5; clone_size: .; cdr3_length: 13; d_call: .; v_call: TRBV29-1
cdr3_aa: CAISSTSASSYNEQFF; cdr3_nt: TGTGCCATCAGTTCCACTAGCGCGAGCTCCTACAATGAGCAGTTCTTC; j_call: TRBJ2-1; clone_size: few; cdr3_length: 16; d_call: TRBD2; v_call: TRBV10-3
cdr3_aa: CASSPDSGASYEQYF; cdr3_nt: TGCGCCAGCAGCCCAGATAGCGGGGCCTCCTACGAGCAGTACTTC; j_call: TRBJ2-7; clone_size: .; cdr3_length: 15; d_call: TRBD2; v_call: TRBV4-3
cdr3_aa: CASSRGTGRRTDTQYF; cdr3_nt: TGTGCCAGCAGTAGAGGAACCGGGCGGCGCACAGATACGCAGTATTTT; j_call: TRBJ2-3; clone_size: .; cdr3_length: 16; d_call: .; v_call: TRBV27
cdr3_aa: CASSAGDLTEAFF; cdr3_nt: TGTGCCAGCAGTGCCGGAGATTTGACTGAAGCTTTCTTT; j_call: TRBJ1-1; clone_size: .; cdr3_length: 13; d_call: .; v_call: TRBV2
cdr3_aa: CASSEAGESYNEQFF; cdr3_nt: TGTGCCAGCAGTGAGGCGGGTGAGTCCTACAATGAGCAGTTCTTC; j_call: TRBJ2-1; clone_size: .; cdr3_length: 15; d_call: .; v_call: TRBV2
cdr3_aa: CSGKGGTGELFF; cdr3_nt: TGCAGCGGCAAAGGAGGCACCGGGGAGCTGTTTTTT; j_call: TRBJ2-2; clone_size: few; cdr3_length: 12; d_call: .; v_call: TRBV29-1
cdr3_aa: CSALTGGAANQPQHF; cdr3_nt: TGCAGTGCTCTCACAGGGGGCGCCGCCAATCAGCCCCAGCATTTT; j_call: TRBJ1-5; clone_size: few; cdr3_length: 15; d_call: TRBD1; v_call: TRBV20-1
cdr3_aa: CATSDSPGQGEQPQHF; cdr3_nt: TGTGCCACCAGTGATTCACCGGGACAGGGGGAACAGCCCCAGCATTTT; j_call: TRBJ1-5; clone_size: .; cdr3_length: 16; d_call: TRBD1; v_call: TRBV24-1
cdr3_aa: CASSLKRELGREQYF; cdr3_nt: TGTGCCAGCAGCCTGAAGAGGGAGTTGGGTAGAGAGCAGTACTTC; j_call: TRBJ2-7; clone_size: few; cdr3_length: 15; d_call: .; v_call: TRBV14